The T cell receptor beta chain described here comes from a study of glioma-infiltrating T cells after dendritic cell vaccination. CDR1 and CDR2 from the germline V gene are MNHNS and SASEGT. The CDR3 loop spans 12 amino acids. Unmatched junction bases numbered 5, after V lost 7 bases and J lost 7 bases. Clones were read by immunoSEQ multiplex PCR, and TCRdb kept only the in-frame ones, dropping some. Among about 87,000 clones listed, 70% to 90% were seen once. The source material was blood, sampled before dendritic cell vaccination. The V and J genes are TRBV6-1 and TRBJ1-2; TRBD1 agrees at 8 bases. The clonotype was recovered from a human donor with glioblastoma. CDR3 protein: CASIRQGAGYTF. The CDR3 region has the DNA TGTGCCAGCATCCGGCAGGGGGCTGGCTACACCTTC.